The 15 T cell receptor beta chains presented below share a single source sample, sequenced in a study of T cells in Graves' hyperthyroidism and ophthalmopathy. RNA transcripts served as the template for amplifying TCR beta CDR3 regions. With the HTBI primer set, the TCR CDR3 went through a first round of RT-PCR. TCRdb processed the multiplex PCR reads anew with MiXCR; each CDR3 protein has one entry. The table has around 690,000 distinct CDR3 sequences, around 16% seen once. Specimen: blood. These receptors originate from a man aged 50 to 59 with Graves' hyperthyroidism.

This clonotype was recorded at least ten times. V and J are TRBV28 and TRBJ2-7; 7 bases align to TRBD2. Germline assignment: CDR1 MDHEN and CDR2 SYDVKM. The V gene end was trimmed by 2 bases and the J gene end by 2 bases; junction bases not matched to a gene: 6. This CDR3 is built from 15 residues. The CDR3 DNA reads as TGTGCCAGCAGTTTAGTAGTAGCGGGTACCTACGAGCAGTACTTC. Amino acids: CASSLVVAGTYEQYF.

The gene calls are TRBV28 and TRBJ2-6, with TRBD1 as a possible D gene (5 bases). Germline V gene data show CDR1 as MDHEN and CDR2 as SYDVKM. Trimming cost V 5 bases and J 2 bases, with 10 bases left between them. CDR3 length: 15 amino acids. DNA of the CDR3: TGTGCCAGCAGTCCAGGGTATACTGGGGCCAACGTCCTGACTTTC. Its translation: CASSPGYTGANVLTF.

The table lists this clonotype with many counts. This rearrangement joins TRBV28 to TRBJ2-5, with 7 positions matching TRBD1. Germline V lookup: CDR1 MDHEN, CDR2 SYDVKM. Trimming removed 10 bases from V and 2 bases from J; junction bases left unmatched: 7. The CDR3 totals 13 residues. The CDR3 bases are TGTGCCATCCAGGGGGTTTTGCAAGAGACCCAGTACTTC. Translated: CAIQGVLQETQYF.

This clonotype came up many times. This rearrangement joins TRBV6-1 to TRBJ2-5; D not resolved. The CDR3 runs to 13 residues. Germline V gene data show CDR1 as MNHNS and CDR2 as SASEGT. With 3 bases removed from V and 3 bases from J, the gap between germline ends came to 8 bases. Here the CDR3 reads CASSEPNKETQYF. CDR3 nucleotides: TGTGCCAGCAGTGAGCCGAATAAAGAGACCCAGTACTTC.

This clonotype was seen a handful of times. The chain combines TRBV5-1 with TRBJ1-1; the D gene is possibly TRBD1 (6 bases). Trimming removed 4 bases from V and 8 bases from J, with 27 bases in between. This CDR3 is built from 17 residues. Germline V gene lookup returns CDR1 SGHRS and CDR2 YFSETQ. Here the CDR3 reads CASSARQATRVPKEAFF. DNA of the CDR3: TGCGCCAGCAGCGCCCGACAGGCGACTAGGGTACCCAAAGAAGCTTTCTTT.

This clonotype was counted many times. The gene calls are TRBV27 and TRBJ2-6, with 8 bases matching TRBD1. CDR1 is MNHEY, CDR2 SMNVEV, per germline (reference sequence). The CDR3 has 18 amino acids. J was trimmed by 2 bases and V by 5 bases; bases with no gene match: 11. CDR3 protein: CASSPLLGQGAGANVLTF. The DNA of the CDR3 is TGTGCCAGCAGTCCGCTCCTCGGACAGGGAGCTGGGGCCAACGTCCTGACTTTC.

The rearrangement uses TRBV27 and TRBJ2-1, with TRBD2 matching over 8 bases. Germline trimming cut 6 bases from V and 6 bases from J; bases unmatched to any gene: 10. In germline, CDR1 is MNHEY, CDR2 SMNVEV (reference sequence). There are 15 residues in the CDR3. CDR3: CASSRESGSTNEQFF. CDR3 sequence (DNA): TGTGCCAGCAGCAGGGAGAGCGGGAGTACCAATGAGCAGTTCTTC.

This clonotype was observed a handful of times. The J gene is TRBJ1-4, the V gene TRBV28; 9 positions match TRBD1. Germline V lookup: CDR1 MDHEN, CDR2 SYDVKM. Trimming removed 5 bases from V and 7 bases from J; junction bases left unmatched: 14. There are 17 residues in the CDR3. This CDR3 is CASSPSALTGGSEKLFF. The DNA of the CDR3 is TGTGCCAGCAGTCCGTCGGCTTTGACAGGGGGAAGTGAAAAACTGTTTTTT.

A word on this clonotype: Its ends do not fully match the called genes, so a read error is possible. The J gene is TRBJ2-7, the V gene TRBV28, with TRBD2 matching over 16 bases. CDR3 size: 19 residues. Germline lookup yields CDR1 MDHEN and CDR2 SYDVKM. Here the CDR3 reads CASSSPPGLAGGSSYEQYF. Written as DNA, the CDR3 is TGTGCCAGCAGTTCCCCCCCGGGACTAGCGGGAGGGAGCTCCTACGAGCAGTACTTT.

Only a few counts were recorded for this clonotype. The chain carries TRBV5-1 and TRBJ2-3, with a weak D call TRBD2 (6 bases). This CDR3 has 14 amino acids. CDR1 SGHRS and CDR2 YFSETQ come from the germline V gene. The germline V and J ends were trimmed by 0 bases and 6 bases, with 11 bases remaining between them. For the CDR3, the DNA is TGCGCCAGCAGCTTGGTGGAGGGAACGGATACGCAGTATTTT. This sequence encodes CASSLVEGTDTQYF. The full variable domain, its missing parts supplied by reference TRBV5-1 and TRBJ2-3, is KAGVTQTPRYLIKTRGQQVTLSCSPISGHRSVSWYQQTPGQGLQFLFEYFSETQRNKGNFPGRFSGRQFSNSRSEMNVSTLELGDSALYLCASSLVEGTDTQYFGPGTRLTVL.

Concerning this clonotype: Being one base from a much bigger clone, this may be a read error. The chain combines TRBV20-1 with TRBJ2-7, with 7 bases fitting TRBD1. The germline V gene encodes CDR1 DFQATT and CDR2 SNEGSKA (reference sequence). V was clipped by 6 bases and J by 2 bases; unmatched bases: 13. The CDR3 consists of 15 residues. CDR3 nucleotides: TGCAGTGCCATCCAGCTAGGGGGCAGGGCCTACGAGCAGTACTTC. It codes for CSAIQLGGRAYEQYF.

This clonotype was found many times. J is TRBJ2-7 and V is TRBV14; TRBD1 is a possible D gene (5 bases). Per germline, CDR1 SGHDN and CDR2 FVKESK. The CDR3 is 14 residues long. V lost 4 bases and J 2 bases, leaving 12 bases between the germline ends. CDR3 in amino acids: CASSRQWGAYEQYF. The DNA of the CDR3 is TGTGCCAGCAGCCGACAGTGGGGTGCCTACGAGCAGTACTTC.

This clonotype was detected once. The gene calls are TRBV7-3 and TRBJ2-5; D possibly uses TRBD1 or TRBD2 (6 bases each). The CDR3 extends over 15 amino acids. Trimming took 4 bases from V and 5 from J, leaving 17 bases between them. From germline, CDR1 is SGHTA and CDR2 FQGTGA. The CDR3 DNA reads TGTGCCAGCAGCTCCGCCCGGGGGCCAGGGGAGACCCAGTACTTC. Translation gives CASSSARGPGETQYF.

CDR3 sequence reads: CASSQDRGRPTKNTGELFF. The DNA of the CDR3 is TGTGCCAGCAGCCAAGATAGAGGAAGACCAACGAAGAACACCGGGGAGCTGTTTTTT. This rearrangement joins TRBV3-1 to TRBJ2-2, with D unclear. Trimming cost V 0 bases and J 1 base, with 18 bases left between them. From germline, CDR1 is LGHDT and CDR2 YNNKEL (reference sequence). The CDR3 consists of 19 residues.

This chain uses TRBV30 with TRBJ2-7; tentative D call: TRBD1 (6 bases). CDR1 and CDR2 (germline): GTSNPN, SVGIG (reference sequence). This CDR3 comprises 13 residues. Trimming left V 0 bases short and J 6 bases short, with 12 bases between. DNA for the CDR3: TGTGCCTGGAGTGTAGGGGGTCAGTCCGAGCAGTACTTC. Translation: CAWSVGGQSEQYF. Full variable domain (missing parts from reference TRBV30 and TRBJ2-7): SQTIHQWPATLVQPVGSPLSLECTVEGTSNPNLYWYRQAAGRGLQLLFYSVGIGQISSEVPQNLSASRPQDRQFILSSKKLLLSDSGFYLCAWSVGGQSEQYFGPGTRLTVT.